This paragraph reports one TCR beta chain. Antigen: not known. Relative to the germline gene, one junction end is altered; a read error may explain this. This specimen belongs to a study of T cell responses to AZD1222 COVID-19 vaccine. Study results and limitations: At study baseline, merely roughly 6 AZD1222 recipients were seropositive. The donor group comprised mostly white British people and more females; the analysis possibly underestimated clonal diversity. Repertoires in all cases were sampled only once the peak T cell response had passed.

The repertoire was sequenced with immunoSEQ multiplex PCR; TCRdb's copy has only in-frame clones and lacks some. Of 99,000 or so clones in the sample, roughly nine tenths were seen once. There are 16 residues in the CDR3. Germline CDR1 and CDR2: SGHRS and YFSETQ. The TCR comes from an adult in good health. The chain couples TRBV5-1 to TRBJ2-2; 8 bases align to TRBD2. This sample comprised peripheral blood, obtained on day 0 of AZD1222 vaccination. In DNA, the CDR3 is TGTGCCAGCAGACCCACTAGCGGACCGAACACCGGGGAGCTGTTTTTT. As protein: CASRPTSGPNTGELFF.